The T cell receptor (beta chain) under discussion was sequenced for a study of vaccination and CD4 T cells after COVID-19. Study as a whole: Convalescent cases consisted of six males and four females, of whom two were Hispanic.

At the Johns Hopkins FTIC core, DNA taken from cultured CD4+ T cells was sequenced by way of the Oncomine TCR Beta short-read assay. Via MiXCR, TCRdb re-called the PCR reads, giving one row per CDR3 protein. Of 18,000 or so distinct CDR3 sequences detected, about 56% appear once; the ten largest clones hold around 7.3%. Treatment: roughly ten-day PBMC culture with coronavirus spike peptide pools or control peptides (ViraFEST assay). CDR1 is SEHNR, CDR2 FQNEAQ, per germline (reference sequence). The germline V and J ends were trimmed by 5 bases and 7 bases, with 12 bases remaining between them. This CDR3 contains 12 residues. This clonotype was found once. The antigen is undetermined.

The rearrangement uses TRBV7-9 and TRBJ2-7; no definite D call. Source: CD4+ T cells from blood, cultured in vitro, taken before SARS-CoV-2 vaccination. This TCR was recovered from a human donor who had recovered from COVID-19. CDR3 amino acids: CASSTRSVEQYF. CDR3 bases: TGTGCCAGCAGCACCAGGTCGGTGGAGCAGTACTTC.